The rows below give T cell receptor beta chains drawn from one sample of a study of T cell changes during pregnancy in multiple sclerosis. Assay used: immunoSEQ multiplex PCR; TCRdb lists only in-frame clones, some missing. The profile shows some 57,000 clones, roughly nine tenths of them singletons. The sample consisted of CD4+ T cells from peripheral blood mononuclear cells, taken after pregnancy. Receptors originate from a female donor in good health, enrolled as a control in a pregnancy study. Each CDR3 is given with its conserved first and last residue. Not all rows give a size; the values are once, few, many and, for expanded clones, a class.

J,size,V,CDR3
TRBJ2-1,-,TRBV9,CASSVSQRHEQFF
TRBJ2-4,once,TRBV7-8,CASSIYRWTAKNIQYF
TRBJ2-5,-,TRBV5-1,CASSASGGVIQETQYF
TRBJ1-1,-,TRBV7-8,CASSLVGQGRDLTEAFF
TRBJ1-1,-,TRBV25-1,CASSESWGGTKAFF
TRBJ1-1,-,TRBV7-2,CASSLGQNTEAFF
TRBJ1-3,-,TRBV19,CASSLESRRNTIYF
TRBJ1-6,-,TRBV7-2,CASSGASSYNSPLHF
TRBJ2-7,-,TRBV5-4,CASRRVSLSYEQYF
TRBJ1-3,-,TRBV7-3,CASRPPGQGIWDGNTIYF